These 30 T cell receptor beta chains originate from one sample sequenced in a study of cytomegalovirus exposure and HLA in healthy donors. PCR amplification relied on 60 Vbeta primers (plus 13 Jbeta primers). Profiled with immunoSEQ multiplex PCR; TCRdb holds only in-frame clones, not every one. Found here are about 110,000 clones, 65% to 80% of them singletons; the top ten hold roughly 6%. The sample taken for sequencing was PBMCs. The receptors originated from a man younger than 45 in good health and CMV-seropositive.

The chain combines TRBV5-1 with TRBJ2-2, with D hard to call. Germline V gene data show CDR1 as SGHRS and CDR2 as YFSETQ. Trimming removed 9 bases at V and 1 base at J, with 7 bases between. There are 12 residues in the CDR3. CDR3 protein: CATAKNTGELFF. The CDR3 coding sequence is TGCGCCACCGCGAAGAACACCGGGGAGCTGTTTTTT.

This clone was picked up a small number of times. The CDR3 region has the DNA TGTGCCACCAGCCCCCTCTACGAAAATGAAGCTTTCTTT. This translates into CATSPLYENEAFF. The rearrangement uses TRBV15 and TRBJ1-1; D uncertain. The V end lost 5 bases, the J end lost 7 bases, and 14 bases lay between the germline ends. The CDR3 totals 13 residues. CDR1 and CDR2 (germline): LNHNV, YYDKDF (reference sequence).

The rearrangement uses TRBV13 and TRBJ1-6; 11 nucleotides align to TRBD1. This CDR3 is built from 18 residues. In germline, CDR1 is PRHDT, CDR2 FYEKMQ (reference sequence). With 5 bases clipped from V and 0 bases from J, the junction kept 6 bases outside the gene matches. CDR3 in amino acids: CASSARDRGSSYNSPLHF. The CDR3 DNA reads TGTGCCAGCAGCGCGCGGGACAGGGGGAGCTCCTATAATTCACCCCTCCACTTT.

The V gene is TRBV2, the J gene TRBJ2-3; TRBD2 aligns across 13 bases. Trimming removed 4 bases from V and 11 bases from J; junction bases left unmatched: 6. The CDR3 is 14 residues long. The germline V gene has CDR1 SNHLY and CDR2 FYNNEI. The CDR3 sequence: CASSGTSGGGEQYF. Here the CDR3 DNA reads TGTGCCAGCAGTGGGACTAGCGGGGGCGGGGAGCAGTATTTT.

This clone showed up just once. CDR3 sequence reads: CAWSVGVVYEQYF. In DNA form, the CDR3 reads TGTGCCTGGAGTGTAGGGGTGGTCTACGAGCAGTACTTC. The chain links TRBV30 to TRBJ2-7; D might be TRBD1 (5 bases). Germline V lookup: CDR1 GTSNPN, CDR2 SVGIG (reference sequence). The V gene lost 0 bases and the J gene lost 3 bases, with 9 bases spanning the gap. CDR3 length equals 13 residues.

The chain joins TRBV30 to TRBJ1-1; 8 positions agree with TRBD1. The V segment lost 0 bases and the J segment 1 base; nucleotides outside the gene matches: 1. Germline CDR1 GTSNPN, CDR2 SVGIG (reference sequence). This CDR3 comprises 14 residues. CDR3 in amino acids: CAWSVGTGNTEAFF. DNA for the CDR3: TGTGCCTGGAGTGTCGGGACAGGGAACACTGAAGCTTTCTTT.

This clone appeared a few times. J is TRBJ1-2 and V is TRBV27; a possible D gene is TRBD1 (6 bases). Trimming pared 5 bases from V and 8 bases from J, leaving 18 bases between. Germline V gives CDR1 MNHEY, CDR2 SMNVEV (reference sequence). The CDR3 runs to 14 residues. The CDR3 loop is CASSRRDMYSGYTF. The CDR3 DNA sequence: TGTGCCAGCAGTCGCCGGGACATGTATTCCGGCTACACCTTC.

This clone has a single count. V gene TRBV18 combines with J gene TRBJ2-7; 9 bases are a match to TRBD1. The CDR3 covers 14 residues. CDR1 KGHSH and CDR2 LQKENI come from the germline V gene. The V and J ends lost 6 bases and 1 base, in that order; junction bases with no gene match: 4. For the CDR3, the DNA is TGTGCCAGCTCGACGACAGGGGGATCCTACGAGCAGTACTTC. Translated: CASSTTGGSYEQYF.

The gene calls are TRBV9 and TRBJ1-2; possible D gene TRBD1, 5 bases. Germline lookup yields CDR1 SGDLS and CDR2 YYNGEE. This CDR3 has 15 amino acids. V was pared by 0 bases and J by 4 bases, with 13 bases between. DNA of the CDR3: TGTGCCAGCAGCGTAGAAGGGCGGGGGGGCTATGGCTACACCTTC. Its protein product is CASSVEGRGGYGYTF. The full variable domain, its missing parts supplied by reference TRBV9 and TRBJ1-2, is DSGVTQTPKHLITATGQRVTLRCSPRSGDLSVYWYQQSLDQGLQFLIQYYNGEERAKGNILERFSAQQFPDLHSELNLSSLELGDSALYFCASSVEGRGGYGYTFGSGTRLTVV.

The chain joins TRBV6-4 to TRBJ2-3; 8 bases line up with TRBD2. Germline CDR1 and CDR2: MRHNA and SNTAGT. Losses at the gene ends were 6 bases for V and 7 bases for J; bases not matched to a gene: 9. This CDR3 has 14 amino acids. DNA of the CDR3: TGTGCCAGCAGCCGGGGGCTAGCGGGTCATACGCAGTATTTT. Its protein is CASSRGLAGHTQYF.

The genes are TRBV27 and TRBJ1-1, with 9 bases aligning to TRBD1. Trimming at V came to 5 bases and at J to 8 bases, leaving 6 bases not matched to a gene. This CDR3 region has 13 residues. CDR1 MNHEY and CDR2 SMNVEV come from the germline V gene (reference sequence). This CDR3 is CASSHDRGGEAFF. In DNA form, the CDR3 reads TGTGCCAGCAGTCACGACAGGGGGGGGGAAGCTTTCTTT.

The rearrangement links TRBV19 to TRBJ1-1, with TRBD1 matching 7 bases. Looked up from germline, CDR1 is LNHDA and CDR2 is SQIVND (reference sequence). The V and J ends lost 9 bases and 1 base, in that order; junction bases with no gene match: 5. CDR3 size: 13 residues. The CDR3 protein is CASSTGSNTEAFF. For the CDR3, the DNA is TGTGCCAGCTCGACAGGGTCGAACACTGAAGCTTTCTTT.

In DNA, the CDR3 is TGCAGCGCTTCAGGGGGCTACACCGGGGAGCTGTTTTTT. Residues: CSASGGYTGELFF. The chain carries TRBV29-1 and TRBJ2-2; 8 bases fit TRBD1. The germline CDR1 and CDR2 sequences are SQVTM and ANQGSEA. CDR3 length equals 13 residues. J gave up 3 bases and V 7 bases, and 4 bases lay outside the gene matches.

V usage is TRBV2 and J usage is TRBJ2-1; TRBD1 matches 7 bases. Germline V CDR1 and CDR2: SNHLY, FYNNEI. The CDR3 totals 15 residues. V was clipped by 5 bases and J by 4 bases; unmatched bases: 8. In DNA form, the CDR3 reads TGTGCCAGCAGTCAAGACAGGGAACAATACAATGAGCAGTTCTTC. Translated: CASSQDREQYNEQFF.

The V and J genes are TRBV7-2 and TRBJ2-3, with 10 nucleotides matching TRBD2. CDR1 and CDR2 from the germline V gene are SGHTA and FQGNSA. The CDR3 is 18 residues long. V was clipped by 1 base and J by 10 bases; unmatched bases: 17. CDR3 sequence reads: CASSLVAAGGSRPPAQYF. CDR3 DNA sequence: TGTGCCAGCAGCTTAGTTGCAGCGGGGGGGAGTCGACCTCCTGCGCAGTATTTT.

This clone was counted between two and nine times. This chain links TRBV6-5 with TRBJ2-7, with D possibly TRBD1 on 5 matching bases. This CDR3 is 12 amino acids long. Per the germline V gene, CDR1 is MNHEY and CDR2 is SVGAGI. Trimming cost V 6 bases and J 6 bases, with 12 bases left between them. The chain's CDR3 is CASSPGRVEQYF. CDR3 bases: TGTGCCAGCAGCCCCGGCAGGGTCGAGCAGTACTTC.

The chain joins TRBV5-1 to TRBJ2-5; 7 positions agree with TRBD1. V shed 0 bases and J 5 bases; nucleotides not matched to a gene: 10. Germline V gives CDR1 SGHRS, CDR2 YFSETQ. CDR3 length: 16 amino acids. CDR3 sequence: CASSLDPRGGGETQYF. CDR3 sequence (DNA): TGCGCCAGCAGCTTGGACCCCCGAGGGGGCGGTGAGACCCAGTACTTC.

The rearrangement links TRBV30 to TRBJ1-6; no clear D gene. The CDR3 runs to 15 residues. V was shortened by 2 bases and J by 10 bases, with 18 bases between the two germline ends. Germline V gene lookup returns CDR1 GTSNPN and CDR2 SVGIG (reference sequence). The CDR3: CAWSKSAGVGSPLHF. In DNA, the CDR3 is TGTGCCTGGAGTAAGTCGGCGGGCGTGGGCTCACCCCTCCACTTT.

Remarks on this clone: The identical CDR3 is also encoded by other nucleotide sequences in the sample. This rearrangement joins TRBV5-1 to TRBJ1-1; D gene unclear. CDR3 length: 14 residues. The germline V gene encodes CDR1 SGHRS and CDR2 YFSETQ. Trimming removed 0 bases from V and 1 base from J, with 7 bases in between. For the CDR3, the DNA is TGCGCCAGCAGCTTGGCGGCAGGGAACACTGAAGCTTTCTTT. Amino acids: CASSLAAGNTEAFF.

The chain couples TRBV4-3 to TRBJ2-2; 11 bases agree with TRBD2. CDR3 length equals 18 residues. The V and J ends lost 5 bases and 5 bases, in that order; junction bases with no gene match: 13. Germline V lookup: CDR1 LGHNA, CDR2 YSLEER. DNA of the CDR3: TGCGCCAGCAGCAGAGGGCCGCCGACTAGCGGGGTTACCGGGGAGCTGTTTTTT. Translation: CASSRGPPTSGVTGELFF.

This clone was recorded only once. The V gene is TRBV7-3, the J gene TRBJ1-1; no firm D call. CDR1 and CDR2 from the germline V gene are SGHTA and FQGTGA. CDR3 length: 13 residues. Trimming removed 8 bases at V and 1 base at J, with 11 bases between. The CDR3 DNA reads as TGTGCCAGCGCCCTGGACTCGAACACTGAAGCTTTCTTT. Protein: CASALDSNTEAFF.

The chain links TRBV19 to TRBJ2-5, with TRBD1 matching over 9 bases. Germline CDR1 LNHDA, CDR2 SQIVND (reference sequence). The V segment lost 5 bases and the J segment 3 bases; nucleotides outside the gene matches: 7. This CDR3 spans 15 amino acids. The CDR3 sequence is CASSGYRGREETQYF. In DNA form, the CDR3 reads TGTGCCAGTAGTGGATACAGGGGGCGGGAAGAGACCCAGTACTTC.

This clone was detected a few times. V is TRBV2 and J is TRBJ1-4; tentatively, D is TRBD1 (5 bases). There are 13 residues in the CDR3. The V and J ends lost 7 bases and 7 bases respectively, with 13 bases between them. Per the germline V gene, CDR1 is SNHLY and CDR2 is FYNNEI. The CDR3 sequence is CASNSKGREKLFF. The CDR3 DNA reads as TGTGCCAGCAATTCCAAGGGGCGTGAAAAACTGTTTTTT.

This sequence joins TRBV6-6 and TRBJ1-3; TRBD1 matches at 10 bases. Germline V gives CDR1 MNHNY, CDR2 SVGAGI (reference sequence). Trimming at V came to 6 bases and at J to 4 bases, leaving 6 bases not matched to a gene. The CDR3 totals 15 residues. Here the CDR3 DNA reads TGTGCCAGCAGGTTGGGACAGGGGACCGGAAACACCATATATTTT. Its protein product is CASRLGQGTGNTIYF.

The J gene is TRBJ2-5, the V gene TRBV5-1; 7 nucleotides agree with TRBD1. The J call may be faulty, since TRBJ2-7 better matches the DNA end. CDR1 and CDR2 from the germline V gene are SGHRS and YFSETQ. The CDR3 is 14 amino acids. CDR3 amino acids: CASSTTGLAYEQYF. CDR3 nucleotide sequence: TGCGCCAGCAGCACGACAGGGCTCGCCTACGAGCAGTACTTC.

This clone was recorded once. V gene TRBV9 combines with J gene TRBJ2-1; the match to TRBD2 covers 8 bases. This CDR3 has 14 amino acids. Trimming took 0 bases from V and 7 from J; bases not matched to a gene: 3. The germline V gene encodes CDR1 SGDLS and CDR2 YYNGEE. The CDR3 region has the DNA TGTGCCAGCAGCGTAGCTACGGGAGGGAATGAGCAGTTCTTC. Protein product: CASSVATGGNEQFF. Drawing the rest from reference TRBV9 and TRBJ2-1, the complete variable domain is DSGVTQTPKHLITATGQRVTLRCSPRSGDLSVYWYQQSLDQGLQFLIQYYNGEERAKGNILERFSAQQFPDLHSELNLSSLELGDSALYFCASSVATGGNEQFFGPGTRLTVL.

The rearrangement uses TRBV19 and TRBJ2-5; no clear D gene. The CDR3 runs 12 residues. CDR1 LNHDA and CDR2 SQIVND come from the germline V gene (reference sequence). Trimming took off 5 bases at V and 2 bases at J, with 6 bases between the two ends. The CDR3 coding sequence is TGTGCCAGTAGTGTCCAGCAAGAGACCCAGTACTTC. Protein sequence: CASSVQQETQYF.

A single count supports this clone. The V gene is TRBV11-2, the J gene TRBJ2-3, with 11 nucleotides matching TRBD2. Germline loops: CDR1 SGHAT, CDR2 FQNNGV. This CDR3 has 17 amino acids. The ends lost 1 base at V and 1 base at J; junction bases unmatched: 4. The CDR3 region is CASSLGLAGGGTDTQYF. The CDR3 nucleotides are TGTGCCAGCAGCTTAGGGCTAGCGGGGGGTGGCACAGATACGCAGTATTTT. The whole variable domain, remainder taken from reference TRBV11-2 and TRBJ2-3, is EAGVAQSPRYKIIEKRQSVAFWCNPISGHATLYWYQQILGQGPKLLIQFQNNGVVDDSQLPKDRFSAERLKGVDSTLKIQPAKLEDSAVYLCASSLGLAGGGTDTQYFGPGTRLTVL.

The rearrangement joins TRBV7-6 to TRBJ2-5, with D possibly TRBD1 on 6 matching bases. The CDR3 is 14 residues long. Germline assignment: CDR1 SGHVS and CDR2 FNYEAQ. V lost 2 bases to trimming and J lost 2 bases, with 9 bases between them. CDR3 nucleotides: TGTGCCAGCAGCTTATTAGGGACACAAGAGACCCAGTACTTC. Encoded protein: CASSLLGTQETQYF. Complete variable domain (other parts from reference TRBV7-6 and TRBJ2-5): GAGVSQSPRYKVTKRGQDVALRCDPISGHVSLYWYRQALGQGPEFLTYFNYEAQQDKSGLPNDRFSAERPEGSISTLTIQRTEQRDSAMYRCASSLLGTQETQYFGPGTRLLVL.

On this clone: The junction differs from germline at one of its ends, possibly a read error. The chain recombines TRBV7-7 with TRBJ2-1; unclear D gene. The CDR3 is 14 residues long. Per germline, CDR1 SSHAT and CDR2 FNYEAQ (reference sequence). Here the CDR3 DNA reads TGTGCTAGCAGCTTATCAAGCTTTTACAATGAGCAGTTCTTC. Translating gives CASSLSSFYNEQFF.